A selection of T cell receptor beta chains follows, all from one sample in a study of identical twins. TCRdb called the 5' RACE reads again in MiXCR, with one record for every CDR3 protein. Of some 500,000 distinct CDR3 sequences in the sample, approximately 15% were seen once. The sample was also linked to a second study, of yellow fever vaccine responses in identical twins.

Sequencing was carried out using CD4+ T cells sorted from blood. The receptors here all came from a young woman in good health. Both conserved end residues are part of each CDR3. The D gene is left open where the match is weak. Where a row states a size, it is once, few, many or the class of an expanded clone; other rows omit it.

TRBD1,TRBJ1-5,TRBV28,many,CASSSGTGGNQPQHF,TGTGCCAGCAGTTCCGGGACAGGGGGCAATCAGCCCCAGCATTTT
TRBD1,TRBJ1-5,TRBV28,NA,CASSTTGGRRQPQHF,TGTGCCAGCAGTACTACAGGGGGCCGGCGTCAGCCCCAGCATTTT
TRBD2,TRBJ2-3,TRBV7-9,NA,CASSHRLAGSTDTQYF,TGTGCCAGCAGCCACAGACTAGCGGGGAGCACAGATACGCAGTATTTT
NA,TRBJ2-2,TRBV6-1,NA,CASKGEGLGTGELFF,TGTGCCAGCAAGGGGGAGGGCCTCGGCACCGGGGAGCTGTTTTTT
NA,TRBJ2-2,TRBV12-3/TRBV12-4,many,CASRYTGELFF,TGTGCCAGCAGGTACACCGGGGAGCTGTTTTTT
TRBD2,TRBJ2-4,TRBV5-1,many,CASSPGGTAKNIQYF,TGCGCCAGCAGCCCGGGGGGGACGGCCAAAAACATTCAGTACTTC
TRBD2,TRBJ2-5,TRBV29-1,NA,CSVHARAGGQETQYF,TGCAGCGTCCACGCCAGGGCGGGGGGACAAGAGACCCAGTACTTC
NA,TRBJ2-7,TRBV20-1,few,CSARRPQVGYEQYF,TGCAGTGCTAGGCGGCCCCAAGTGGGCTACGAGCAGTACTTC
TRBD1,TRBJ2-7,TRBV7-2,NA,CASQQRDRSSYEQYF,TGTGCCAGCCAGCAAAGGGACAGATCCTCCTACGAGCAGTACTTC
NA,TRBJ2-1,TRBV5-6,many,CASSLGNEQFF,TGTGCCAGCAGCTTAGGCAATGAGCAGTTCTTC
NA,TRBJ1-2,TRBV2,NA,CASSESGVPANYGYTF,TGTGCCAGCAGTGAATCGGGGGTCCCGGCTAACTATGGCTACACCTTC
NA,TRBJ2-3,TRBV12-2,NA,CASRLGGGMEDTQYF,TGTGCAAGTCGCTTAGGGGGGGGTATGGAGGATACGCAGTATTTT
TRBD1,TRBJ1-1,TRBV5-1,once,CASSLAQDRGARGTEAFF,TGCGCCAGCAGCTTGGCCCAAGACAGGGGTGCGCGAGGCACTGAAGCTTTCTTT
NA,TRBJ1-1,TRBV7-8,NA,CASSLNPGVTEAFF,TGTGCCAGCAGCCTGAATCCGGGGGTCACTGAAGCTTTCTTT
TRBD2,TRBJ2-2,TRBV5-1,many,CASSLSLAGNTGELFF,TGCGCCAGCAGCTTGTCTCTAGCGGGGAACACCGGGGAGCTGTTTTTT
TRBD1,TRBJ1-3,TRBV6-5,many,CASSYAGTGEGSGNTIYF,TGTGCCAGCAGTTACGCCGGGACAGGAGAGGGCTCTGGAAACACCATATATTTT
NA,TRBJ2-7,TRBV20-1,NA,CSASRQQIYEQYF,TGCAGTGCTAGCCGGCAACAAATCTACGAGCAGTACTTC
NA,TRBJ2-7,TRBV7-9,NA,CASSLVSGKTYEQYF,TGTGCCAGCAGCTTAGTGTCAGGAAAGACCTACGAGCAGTACTTC
TRBD2,TRBJ2-2,TRBV11-2,few,CASSLEASGGSSTGELFF,TGTGCCAGCAGCTTAGAGGCTAGCGGGGGGTCGAGCACCGGGGAGCTGTTTTTT
NA,TRBJ2-2,TRBV5-1,NA,CASSLTYGQKGELFF,TGCGCCAGCAGCTTGACCTACGGACAAAAGGGGGAGCTGTTTTTT
NA,TRBJ2-5,TRBV5-6,NA,CASSGYRDSSGQETQYF,TGTGCCAGCAGCGGATACCGGGACTCCTCCGGGCAAGAGACCCAGTACTTC
NA,TRBJ2-7,TRBV9,few,CASSVSGGFYEQYF,TGTGCCAGCAGCGTATCCGGGGGATTCTACGAGCAGTACTTC
TRBD2,TRBJ2-7,TRBV7-9,NA,CASSLEEFRGRGEQYF,TGTGCCAGCAGCTTAGAAGAGTTTCGCGGGAGAGGCGAGCAGTACTTC
NA,TRBJ1-5,TRBV4-1,NA,CASSPGLGRQYSNQPQHF,TGCGCCAGCAGCCCAGGGCTAGGCAGACAGTATAGCAATCAGCCCCAGCATTTT
NA,TRBJ2-1,TRBV7-8,few,CASSSDSTSAVEQFF,TGTGCCAGCAGCTCAGACTCGACTAGTGCGGTTGAGCAGTTCTTC
TRBD1,TRBJ2-7,TRBV28,many,CASSLVGQSSYEQYF,TGTGCCAGCAGTTTAGTGGGACAGAGCTCCTACGAGCAGTACTTC
TRBD1,TRBJ1-4,TRBV27,few,CASSKRTGRNNEKLFF,TGTGCCAGCAGCAAAAGGACAGGGAGGAATAATGAAAAACTGTTTTTT